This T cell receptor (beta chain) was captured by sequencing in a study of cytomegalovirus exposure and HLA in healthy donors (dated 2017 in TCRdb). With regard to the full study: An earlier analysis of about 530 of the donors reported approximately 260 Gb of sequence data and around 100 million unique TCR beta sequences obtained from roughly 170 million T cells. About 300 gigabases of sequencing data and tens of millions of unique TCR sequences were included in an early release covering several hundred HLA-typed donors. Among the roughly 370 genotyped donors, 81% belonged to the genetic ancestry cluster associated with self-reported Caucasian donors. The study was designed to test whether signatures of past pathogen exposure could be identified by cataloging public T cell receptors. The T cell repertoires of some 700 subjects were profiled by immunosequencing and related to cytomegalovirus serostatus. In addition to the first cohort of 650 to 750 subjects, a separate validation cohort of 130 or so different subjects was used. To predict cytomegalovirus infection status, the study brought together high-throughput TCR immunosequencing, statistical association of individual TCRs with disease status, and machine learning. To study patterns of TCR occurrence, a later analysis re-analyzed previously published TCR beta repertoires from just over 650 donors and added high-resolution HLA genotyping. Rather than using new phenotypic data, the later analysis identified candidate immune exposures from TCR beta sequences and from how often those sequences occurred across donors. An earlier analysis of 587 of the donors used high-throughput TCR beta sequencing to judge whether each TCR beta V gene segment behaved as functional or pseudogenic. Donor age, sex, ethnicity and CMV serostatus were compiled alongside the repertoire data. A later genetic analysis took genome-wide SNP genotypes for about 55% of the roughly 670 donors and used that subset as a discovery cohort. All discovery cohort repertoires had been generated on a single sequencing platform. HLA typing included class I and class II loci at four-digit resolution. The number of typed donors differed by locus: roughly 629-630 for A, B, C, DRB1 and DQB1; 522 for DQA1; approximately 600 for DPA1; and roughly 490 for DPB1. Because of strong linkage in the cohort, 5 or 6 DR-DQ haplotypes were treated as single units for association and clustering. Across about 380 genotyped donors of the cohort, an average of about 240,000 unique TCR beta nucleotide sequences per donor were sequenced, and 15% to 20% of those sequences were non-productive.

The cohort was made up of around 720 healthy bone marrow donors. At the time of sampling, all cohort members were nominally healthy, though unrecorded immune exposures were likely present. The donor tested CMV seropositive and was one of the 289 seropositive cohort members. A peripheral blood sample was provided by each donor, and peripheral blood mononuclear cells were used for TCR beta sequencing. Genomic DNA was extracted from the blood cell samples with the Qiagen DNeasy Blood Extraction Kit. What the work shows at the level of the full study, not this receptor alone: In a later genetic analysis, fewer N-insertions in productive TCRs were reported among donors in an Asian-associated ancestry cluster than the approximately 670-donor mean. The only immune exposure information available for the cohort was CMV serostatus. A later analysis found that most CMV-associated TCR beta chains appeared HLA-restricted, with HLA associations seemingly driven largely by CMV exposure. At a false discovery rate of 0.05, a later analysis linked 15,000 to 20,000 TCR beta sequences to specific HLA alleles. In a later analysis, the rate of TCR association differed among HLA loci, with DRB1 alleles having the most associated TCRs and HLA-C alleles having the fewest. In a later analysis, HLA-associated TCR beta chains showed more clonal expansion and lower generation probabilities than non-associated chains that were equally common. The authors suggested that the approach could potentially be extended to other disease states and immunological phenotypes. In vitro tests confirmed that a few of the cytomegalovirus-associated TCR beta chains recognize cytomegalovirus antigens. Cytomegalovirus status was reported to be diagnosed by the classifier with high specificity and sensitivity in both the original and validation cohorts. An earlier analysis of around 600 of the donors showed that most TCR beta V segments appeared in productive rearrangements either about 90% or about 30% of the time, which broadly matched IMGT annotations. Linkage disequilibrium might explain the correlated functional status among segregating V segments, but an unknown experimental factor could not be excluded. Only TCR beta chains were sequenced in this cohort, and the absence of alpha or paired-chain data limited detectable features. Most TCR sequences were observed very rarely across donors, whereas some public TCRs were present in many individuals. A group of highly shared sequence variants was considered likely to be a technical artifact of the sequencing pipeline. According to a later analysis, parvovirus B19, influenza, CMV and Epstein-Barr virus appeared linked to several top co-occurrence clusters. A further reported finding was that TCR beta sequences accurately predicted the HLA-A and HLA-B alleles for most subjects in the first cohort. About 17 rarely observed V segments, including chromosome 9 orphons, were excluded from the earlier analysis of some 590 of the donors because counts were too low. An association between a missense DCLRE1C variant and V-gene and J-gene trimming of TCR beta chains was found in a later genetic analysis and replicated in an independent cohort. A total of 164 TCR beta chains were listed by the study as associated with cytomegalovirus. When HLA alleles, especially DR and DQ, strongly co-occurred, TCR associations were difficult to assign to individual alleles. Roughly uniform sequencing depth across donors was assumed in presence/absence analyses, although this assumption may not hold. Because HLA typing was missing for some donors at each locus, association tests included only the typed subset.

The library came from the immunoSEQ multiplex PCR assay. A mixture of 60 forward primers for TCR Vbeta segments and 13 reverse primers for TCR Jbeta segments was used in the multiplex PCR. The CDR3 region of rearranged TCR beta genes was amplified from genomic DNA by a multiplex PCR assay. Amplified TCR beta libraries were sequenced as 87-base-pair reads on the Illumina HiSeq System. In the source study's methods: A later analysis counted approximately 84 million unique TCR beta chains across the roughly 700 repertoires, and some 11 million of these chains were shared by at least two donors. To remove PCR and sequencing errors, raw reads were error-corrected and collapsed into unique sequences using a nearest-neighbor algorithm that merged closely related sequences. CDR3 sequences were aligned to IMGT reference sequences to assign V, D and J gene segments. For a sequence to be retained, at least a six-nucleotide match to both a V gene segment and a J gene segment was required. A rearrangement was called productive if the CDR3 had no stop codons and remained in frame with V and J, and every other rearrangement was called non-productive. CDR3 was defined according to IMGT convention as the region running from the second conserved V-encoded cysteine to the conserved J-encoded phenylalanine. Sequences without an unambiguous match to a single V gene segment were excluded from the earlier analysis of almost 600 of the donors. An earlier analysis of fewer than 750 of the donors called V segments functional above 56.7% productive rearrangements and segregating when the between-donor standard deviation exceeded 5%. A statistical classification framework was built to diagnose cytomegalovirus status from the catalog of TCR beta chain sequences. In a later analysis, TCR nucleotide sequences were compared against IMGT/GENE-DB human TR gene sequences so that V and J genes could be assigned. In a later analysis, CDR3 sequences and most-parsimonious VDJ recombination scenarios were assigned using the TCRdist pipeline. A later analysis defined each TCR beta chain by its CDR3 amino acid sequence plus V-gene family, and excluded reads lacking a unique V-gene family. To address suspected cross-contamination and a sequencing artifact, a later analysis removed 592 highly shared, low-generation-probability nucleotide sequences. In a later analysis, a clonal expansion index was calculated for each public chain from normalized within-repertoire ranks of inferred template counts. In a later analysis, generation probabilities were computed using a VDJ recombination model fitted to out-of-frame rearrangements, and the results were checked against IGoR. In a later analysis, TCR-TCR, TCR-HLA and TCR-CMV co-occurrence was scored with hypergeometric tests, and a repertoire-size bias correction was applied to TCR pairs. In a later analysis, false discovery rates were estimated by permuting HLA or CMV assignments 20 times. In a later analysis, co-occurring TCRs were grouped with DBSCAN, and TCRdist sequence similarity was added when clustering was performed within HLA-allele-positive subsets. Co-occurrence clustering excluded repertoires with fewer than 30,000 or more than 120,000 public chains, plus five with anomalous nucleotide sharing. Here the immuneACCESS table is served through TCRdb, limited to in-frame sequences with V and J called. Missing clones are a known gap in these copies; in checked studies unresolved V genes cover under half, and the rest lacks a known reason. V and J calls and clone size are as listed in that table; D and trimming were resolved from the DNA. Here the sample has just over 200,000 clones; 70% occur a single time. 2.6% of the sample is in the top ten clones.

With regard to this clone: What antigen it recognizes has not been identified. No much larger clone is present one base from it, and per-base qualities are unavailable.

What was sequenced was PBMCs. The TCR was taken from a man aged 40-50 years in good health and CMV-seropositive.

The DNA is as follows: TGTGCCAGCAGTGAAGGACTAGCGGGGAGCTCCTACGAGCAGTACTTC. Translated, this is CASSEGLAGSSYEQYF. The V gene is TRBV6-1 and the J gene is TRBJ2-7, and TRBD2 aligns with 11 junction nucleotides. CDR1 is given as MNHNS and CDR2 as SASEGT, both from the germline V gene. The CDR3 starts with the cysteine, ends with the phenylalanine, and has 16 residues. Just CDR3 DNA is preserved here, 48 bases in frame from base 1. Unmatched junction bases come to 2, with V trimmed by 1 base and J by 0 bases.